The 25 T cell receptor beta chains presented below share a single source sample, sequenced in a study of blood T cells in healthy people across ages. The authors ran a second PCR of 7 to 11 cycles using a sample-barcoded 5' primer and a J-beta primer mix. From the 5' RACE reads, TCRdb called clonotypes with MiXCR, one entry per CDR3 protein. The sample includes 800,000 or so distinct CDR3 sequences, 25% seen only once; the top ten take approximately 4%. The data also belong to a second study, concerning T cells of mothers and their children.

The sample consisted of blood. The source of these receptors is a boy younger than 18 in good health.

A few counts support this clonotype. V usage is TRBV6-5 and J usage is TRBJ2-5; 10 nucleotides line up with TRBD1. Germline loops: CDR1 MNHEY, CDR2 SVGAGI. This CDR3 spans 15 amino acids. V was pared by 4 bases and J by 5 bases, with 7 bases of the junction left unmatched. The CDR3 is CASSLDRGRKETQYF. The CDR3 DNA reads TGTGCCAGCAGTTTAGACAGGGGGCGTAAGGAGACCCAGTACTTC.

The chain links TRBV10-3 to TRBJ1-2; 7 bases match TRBD1. CDR1 and CDR2 from the germline V gene are ENHRY and SYGVKD. With 3 bases clipped from V and 8 bases from J, the junction kept 9 bases outside the gene matches. The CDR3 totals 14 residues. As DNA, the CDR3 is TGTGCCATCAGTGATGACCCGGGACAGACAGGCTACACCTTC. It translates to CAISDDPGQTGYTF.

The genes are TRBV4-1 and TRBJ2-1; TRBD2 agrees at 7 bases. The better agreement between TRBJ2-7 and the DNA end casts doubt on the J call. This CDR3 has 14 residues. Germline lookup yields CDR1 MGHRA and CDR2 YSYEKL. This CDR3 reads CASSRLSGLYEQYF. CDR3 DNA: TGCGCCAGCAGCCGGCTTAGCGGGCTTTACGAGCAGTACTTC.

The chain links TRBV28 to TRBJ1-4; D is perhaps TRBD1 (6 bases). V lost 3 bases, J lost 0 bases, and 17 bases lay in between. The CDR3 extends over 18 amino acids. Germline V lookup: CDR1 MDHEN, CDR2 SYDVKM. In nucleotides, the CDR3 is TGTGCCAGCAGTTTCCTGGACAGAATAATTGCAACTAATGAAAAACTGTTTTTT. Protein product: CASSFLDRIIATNEKLFF.

The J gene is TRBJ2-1, the V gene TRBV12-3 or TRBV12-4; 8 positions agree with TRBD1. The CDR3 sequence is 17 residues long. With V trimmed by 6 bases and J by 9 bases, 19 bases remained unmatched. In DNA, the CDR3 is TGTGCCAGCAGCCCGTGGGACAGGAGCCTTCGTCAGAGTGAGCAGTTCTTC. It encodes CASSPWDRSLRQSEQFF.

The chain joins TRBV7-9 to TRBJ2-7; D is possibly TRBD2 (5 bases). The germline V gene encodes CDR1 SEHNR and CDR2 FQNEAQ (reference sequence). This CDR3 is built from 14 residues. Trimming removed 1 base at V and 4 bases at J, with 11 bases between. CDR3 amino acids: CASSLGTQLYEQYF. CDR3 coding DNA: TGTGCCAGCAGCTTAGGGACTCAGCTTTACGAGCAGTACTTC.

The chain couples TRBV4-3 to TRBJ2-7; 8 bases align to TRBD2. The CDR3 is 17 residues long. J was trimmed by 4 bases and V by 1 base; bases with no gene match: 12. From germline, CDR1 is LGHNA and CDR2 YSLEER. The CDR3 DNA reads as TGCGCCAGCAGCCAAGTTTACAACGGGGGGGCCGGGTACGAGCAGTACTTC. Encoded protein: CASSQVYNGGAGYEQYF.

This clonotype appeared a few times. This sequence joins TRBV20-1 and TRBJ2-1; perhaps D is TRBD1 or TRBD2 (5 bases each). The CDR3 has 13 residues. Germline loops: CDR1 DFQATT, CDR2 SNEGSKA (reference sequence). Trimming removed 5 bases from V and 4 bases from J, with 12 bases in between. The CDR3 here is CSAERGGYNEQFF. The CDR3 bases are TGCAGTGCTGAGAGGGGTGGATACAATGAGCAGTTCTTC.

This clonotype was observed a few times. The CDR3 protein is CASSLEAGLSYNEQFF. CDR3 DNA: TGTGCCAGCAGCCTGGAAGCGGGACTCTCCTACAATGAGCAGTTCTTC. The chain carries TRBV7-3 and TRBJ2-1; 7 positions agree with TRBD2. The CDR3 consists of 16 residues. Germline trimming cut 5 bases from V and 0 bases from J; bases unmatched to any gene: 7. Germline CDR1 reads SGHTA; CDR2 reads FQGTGA.

The gene calls are TRBV6-5 and TRBJ2-7; TRBD1 matches at 7 bases. There are 13 residues in the CDR3. J was trimmed by 3 bases and V by 8 bases; bases with no gene match: 7. Germline V gene data show CDR1 as MNHEY and CDR2 as SVGAGI. The chain's CDR3 is CASWAGGFYEQYF. The CDR3 nucleotides are TGTGCCAGCTGGGCAGGGGGTTTCTACGAGCAGTACTTC.

The chain is built from TRBV27 and TRBJ2-5; tentative D call: TRBD2 (6 bases). With 1 base removed from V and 1 base from J, the gap between germline ends came to 10 bases. CDR3 length: 15 amino acids. CDR1 MNHEY and CDR2 SMNVEV come from the germline V gene (reference sequence). As DNA, the CDR3 is TGTGCCAGCAGTTTATGGGCGGGGCCCCAAGAGACCCAGTACTTC. Protein product: CASSLWAGPQETQYF.

There are a few counts of this clonotype. The chain recombines TRBV7-2 with TRBJ1-6; TRBD1 agrees at 12 bases. The CDR3 totals 19 residues. CDR1 and CDR2 (germline): SGHTA, FQGNSA. Losses at the gene ends were 6 bases for V and 0 bases for J; bases not matched to a gene: 9. In nucleotides, the CDR3 is TGTGCCAGCAGGAACTGGGACAGGGGGCCTAGCTCCTATAATTCACCCCTCCACTTT. Translated, it gives CASRNWDRGPSSYNSPLHF.

The chain has TRBV20-1 and TRBJ1-5; 7 bases are a match to TRBD1. The CDR3 extends over 13 amino acids. The V gene end was trimmed by 6 bases and the J gene end by 2 bases; junction bases not matched to a gene: 4. Germline loops: CDR1 DFQATT, CDR2 SNEGSKA (reference sequence). The CDR3 bases are TGCAGTGCCGACGGACAGGGCAATCAGCCCCAGCATTTT. This encodes CSADGQGNQPQHF.

This clonotype has a handful of counts. The chain joins TRBV7-2 to TRBJ2-3; no reliable D call. Germline V lookup: CDR1 SGHTA, CDR2 FQGNSA. V lost 2 bases and J lost 1, with 16 bases in between. The CDR3 sequence is 17 residues long. CDR3 coding DNA: TGTGCCAGCAGCTTATTTGAGCCGGAGTCAGGCACAGATACGCAGTATTTT. Translated, it gives CASSLFEPESGTDTQYF.

This clonotype showed up just a few times. V is TRBV5-1 and J is TRBJ1-6; TRBD1 is a possible D gene (6 bases). CDR1 is SGHRS and CDR2 is YFSETQ in the germline V gene. The CDR3 has 15 residues. V was cut by 0 bases and J by 11 bases, with 15 bases left in between. This CDR3 is CASSLVAGDTAPLHF. For the CDR3, the DNA is TGCGCCAGCAGCTTGGTTGCAGGGGATACGGCACCCCTCCACTTT.

The chain couples TRBV10-3 to TRBJ2-2; D may be TRBD1 (6 bases). The V end was cut by 5 bases, the J end by 3 bases, with 10 bases between. There are 14 residues in the CDR3. Germline values: CDR1 ENHRY, CDR2 SYGVKD. CDR3 DNA sequence: TGTGCCATCAGTAAGACAGGAGACACCGGGGAGCTGTTTTTT. It is translated as CAISKTGDTGELFF.

The sample holds a few counts of this clonotype. The chain recombines TRBV5-4 with TRBJ2-3, with D perhaps matching TRBD2 (5 bases). V lost 0 bases and J lost 5, with 13 bases in between. In germline, CDR1 is SGHNT, CDR2 YYREEE (reference sequence). The CDR3 has 15 amino acids. CDR3 protein: CASSLAGIALDTQYF. DNA of the CDR3: TGTGCCAGCAGCTTGGCCGGGATAGCGTTAGATACGCAGTATTTT.

The chain recombines TRBV4-2 with TRBJ2-3, with 9 bases lining up with TRBD2. CDR1 is LGHNA and CDR2 is YNFKEQ in the germline V gene. V dropped 0 bases and J dropped 6; count of bases not matched to a gene: 7. The CDR3 extends over 16 amino acids. CDR3 loop: CASSQDSGGGGDTQYF. CDR3 DNA: TGTGCCAGCAGCCAAGATAGCGGCGGGGGGGGGGATACGCAGTATTTT.

Comments on this clonotype: One junction end does not reproduce the germline sequence, and a read error may be involved. The gene calls are TRBV5-6 and TRBJ2-5; D is possibly TRBD1 or TRBD2 (5 bases each). Germline CDR1 reads SGHDT; CDR2 reads YYEEEE. This CDR3 contains 14 residues. The DNA of the CDR3 is TGTGCCAGCAGCTCCCCAGGGACCCAAGAGACCCAATACTTC. Amino acid sequence: CASSSPGTQETQYF. The whole variable domain, remainder taken from reference TRBV5-6 and TRBJ2-5, is DAGVTQSPTHLIKTRGQQVTLRCSPKSGHDTVSWYQQALGQGPQFIFQYYEEEERQRGNFPDRFSGHQFPNYSSELNVNALLLGDSALYLCASSSPGTQETQYFGPGTRLLVL.

The rearrangement joins TRBV18 to TRBJ1-1; TRBD1 matches 7 bases. This CDR3 is built from 14 residues. From germline, CDR1 is KGHSH and CDR2 LQKENI. With 4 bases clipped from V and 4 bases from J, the junction kept 6 bases outside the gene matches. The chain's CDR3 is CASSLGQDLTEAFF. CDR3 DNA: TGTGCCAGCTCACTTGGACAGGATCTCACTGAAGCTTTCTTT.

This clonotype was seen a handful of times. The chain uses TRBV29-1 and TRBJ2-1, with D tentatively TRBD1 or TRBD2 (5 bases each). The CDR3 consists of 12 residues. Germline V gives CDR1 SQVTM, CDR2 ANQGSEA. Trimming removed 5 bases from V and 2 bases from J, with 7 bases in between. The CDR3 DNA sequence: TGCAGCGTTCTGGGGGCCTACAATGAGCAGTTCTTC. Its translation: CSVLGAYNEQFF.

The V gene is TRBV25-1, the J gene TRBJ2-3, with 9 bases lining up with TRBD2. The CDR3 consists of 15 residues. CDR1 is MGHDK, CDR2 SYGVNS, per germline. V lost 4 bases to trimming and J lost 3 bases; unmatched junction nucleotides: 5. The chain's CDR3 is CASSASSGMTDTQYF. CDR3 nucleotide sequence: TGTGCCAGCAGTGCCTCTAGCGGGATGACAGATACGCAGTATTTT.

This clonotype was counted between two and nine times. The rearrangement joins TRBV4-2 to TRBJ1-4; D ambiguous. This CDR3 comprises 16 residues. Trimming took off 0 bases at V and 8 bases at J, with 16 bases between the two ends. CDR1 LGHNA and CDR2 YNFKEQ come from the germline V gene. As DNA, the CDR3 is TGTGCCAGCAGCCAAGATGGCTGGCAGCTGGACGAAAAACTGTTTTTT. Translation gives CASSQDGWQLDEKLFF.

This clonotype was seen a few times. The chain joins TRBV6-2 or TRBV6-3 to TRBJ1-5; no definite D call. Germline CDR1 is MNHEY and CDR2 is SVGEGT. Between the trimmed V and J ends, which lost 6 bases and 7 bases, there was a span of 13 bases. CDR3 length: 13 residues. The CDR3 DNA sequence: TGTGCCAGCAGAGGTAGGAACGGACAGCCCCAGCATTTT. It codes for CASRGRNGQPQHF.

This chain joins TRBV12-3 or TRBV12-4 and TRBJ2-5; TRBD1 might be the D (6 bases). The V end was cut by 2 bases, the J end by 5 bases, with 12 bases between. The CDR3 sequence is 14 residues long. The CDR3 DNA is TGTGCCAGCAGTTTATGGGGGCCGGGGGAGACCCAGTACTTC. Translation: CASSLWGPGETQYF.